Here is one T cell receptor beta chain with its context. No antigen is known for it. Generated by immunoSEQ multiplex PCR, the TCRdb table keeps only in-frame clones and is missing some. In the table there are 300,000 to 400,000 clones, roughly 84% of which are singletons. Trimming left V 4 bases short and J 1 base short, with 17 bases between. Germline V gives CDR1 SGDLS, CDR2 YYNGEE. The CDR3 totals 17 residues. The record originates from a study of shared clonotypes between healthy human individuals. Study-level points and caveats: In a handful of donors, around 5% of naive CD4 clonotypes appeared in common.

The chain couples TRBV9 to TRBJ2-2; no definite D call. The sample consisted of memory CD8+ T cells sorted from blood. This sample's subset: CD45RO+ cells pooled with CCR7-negative TemRA cells. The receptor was isolated from a young man in good health. In DNA, the CDR3 is TGTGCCAGCAGCTCTCCCATGGTAACGGAGAACACCGGGGAGCTGTTTTTT. Its translation: CASSSPMVTENTGELFF.